This T cell receptor (beta chain) was observed in a study of control samples from healthy donors and cancer patients. Germline V gene data show CDR1 as SGDLS and CDR2 as YYNGEE. V lost 5 bases and J 0 bases, leaving 20 bases between the germline ends. The CDR3 runs to 17 residues. Produced via immunoSEQ multiplex PCR; TCRdb's table is partial and in-frame only. The repertoire holds just over 30,000 clones, with roughly 95% as singletons. The J gene is TRBJ1-1, the V gene TRBV9; D uncertain. Sequencing was carried out using blood. This receptor was obtained from a man aged 55 to 70 in good health. CDR3 residues: CASSPFAGDPVNTEAFF. DNA of the CDR3: TGTGCCAGCAGTCCCTTTGCAGGAGACCCCGTGAACACTGAAGCTTTCTTT.